Sequencing of this T cell receptor beta chain was carried out in a study of T cells expressing NK-cell markers. Study-level background: Beta-chain profiling covered CD3+CD56+NKG2C+, CD3+CD56+NKG2C- and CD3+CD56-NKG2C+ sorted subsets. One of eight sequenced donors was HCMV-seronegative; the other seven were seropositive.

For TCR beta, cDNA was produced by 5'RACE template switching with UMIs. TCRdb re-called the 5' RACE reads, yielding one record per CDR3 amino acid sequence without DNA. This table lists about 300,000 distinct CDR3 sequences. This CDR3 region has 12 residues. Per the germline V gene, CDR1 is LNHDA and CDR2 is SQIVND (reference sequence). Specimen: blood T cells: a sorted CD56 or NKG2C T cell subset, CD4+ or CD8+ T cells, or bulk PBMC T cells (not recorded which). J is TRBJ2-1 and V is TRBV19. This sequence originates from a woman between 18 and 70 years old in good health. The CDR3 region is CASSNGYNEQFF. Based on the CDR3 plus reference TRBV19 and TRBJ2-1, the full variable domain is DGGITQSPKYLFRKEGQNVTLSCEQNLNHDAMYWYRQDPGQGLRLIYYSQIVNDFQKGDIAEGYSVSREKKESFPLTVTSAQKNPTAFYLCASSNGYNEQFFGPGTRLTVL.